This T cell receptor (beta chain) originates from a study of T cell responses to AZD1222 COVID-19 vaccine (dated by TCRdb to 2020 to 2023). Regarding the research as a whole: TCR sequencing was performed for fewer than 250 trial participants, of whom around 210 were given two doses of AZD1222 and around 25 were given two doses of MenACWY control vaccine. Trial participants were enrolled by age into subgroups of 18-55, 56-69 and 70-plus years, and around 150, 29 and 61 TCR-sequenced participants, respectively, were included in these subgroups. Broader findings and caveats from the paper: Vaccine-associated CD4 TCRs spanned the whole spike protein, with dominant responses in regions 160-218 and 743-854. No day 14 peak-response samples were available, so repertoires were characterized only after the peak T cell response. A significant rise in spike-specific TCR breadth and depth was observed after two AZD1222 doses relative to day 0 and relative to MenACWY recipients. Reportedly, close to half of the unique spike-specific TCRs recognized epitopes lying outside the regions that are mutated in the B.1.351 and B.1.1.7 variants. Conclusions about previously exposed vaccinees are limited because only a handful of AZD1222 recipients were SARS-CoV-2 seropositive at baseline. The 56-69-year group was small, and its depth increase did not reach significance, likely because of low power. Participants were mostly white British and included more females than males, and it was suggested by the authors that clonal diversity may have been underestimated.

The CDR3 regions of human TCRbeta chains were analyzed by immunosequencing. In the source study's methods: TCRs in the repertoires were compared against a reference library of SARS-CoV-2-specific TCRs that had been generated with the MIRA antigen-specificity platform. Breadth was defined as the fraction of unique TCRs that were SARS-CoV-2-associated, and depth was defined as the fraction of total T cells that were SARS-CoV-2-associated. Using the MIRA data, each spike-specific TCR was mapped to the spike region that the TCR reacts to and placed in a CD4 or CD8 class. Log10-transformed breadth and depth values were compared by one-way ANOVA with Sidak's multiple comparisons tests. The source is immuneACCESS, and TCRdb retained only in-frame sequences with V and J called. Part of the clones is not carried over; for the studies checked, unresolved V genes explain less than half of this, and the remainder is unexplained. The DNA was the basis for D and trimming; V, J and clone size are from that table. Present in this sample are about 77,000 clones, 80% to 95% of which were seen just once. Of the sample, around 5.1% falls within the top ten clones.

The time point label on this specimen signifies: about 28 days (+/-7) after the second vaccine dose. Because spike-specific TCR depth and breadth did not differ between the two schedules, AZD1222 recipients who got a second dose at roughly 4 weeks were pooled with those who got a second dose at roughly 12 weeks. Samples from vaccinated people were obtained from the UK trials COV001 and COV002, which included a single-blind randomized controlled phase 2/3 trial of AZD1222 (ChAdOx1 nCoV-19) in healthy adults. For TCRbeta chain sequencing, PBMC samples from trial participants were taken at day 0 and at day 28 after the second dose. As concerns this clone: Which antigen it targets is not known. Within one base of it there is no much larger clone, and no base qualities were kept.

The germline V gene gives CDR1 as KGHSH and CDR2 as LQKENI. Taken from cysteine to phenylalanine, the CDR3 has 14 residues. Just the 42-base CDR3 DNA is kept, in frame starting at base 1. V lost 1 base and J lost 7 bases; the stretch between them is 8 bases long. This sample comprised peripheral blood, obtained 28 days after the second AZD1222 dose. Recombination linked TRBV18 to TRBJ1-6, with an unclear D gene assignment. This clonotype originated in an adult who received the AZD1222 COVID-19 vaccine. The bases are TGTGCCAGCTCACCACTCCCCACGAATTCACCCCTCCACTTT. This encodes CASSPLPTNSPLHF. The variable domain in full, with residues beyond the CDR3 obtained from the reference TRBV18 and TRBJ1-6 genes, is NAGVMQNPRHLVRRRGQEARLRCSPMKGHSHVYWYRQLPEEGLKFMVYLQKENIIDESGMPKERFSAEFPKEGPSILRIQQVVRGDSAAYFCASSPLPTNSPLHFGNGTRLTVT.